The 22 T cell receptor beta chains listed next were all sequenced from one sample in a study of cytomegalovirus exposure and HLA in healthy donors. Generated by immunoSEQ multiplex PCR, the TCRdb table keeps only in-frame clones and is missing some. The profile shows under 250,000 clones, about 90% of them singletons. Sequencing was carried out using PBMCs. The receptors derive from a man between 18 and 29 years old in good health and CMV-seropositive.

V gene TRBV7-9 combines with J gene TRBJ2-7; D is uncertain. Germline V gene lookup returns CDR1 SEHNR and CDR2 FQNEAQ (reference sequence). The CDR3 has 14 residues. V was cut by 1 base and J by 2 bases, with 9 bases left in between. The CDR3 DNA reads TGTGCCAGCAGCTTAGTGAACAGCGCCTACGAGCAGTACTTC. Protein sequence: CASSLVNSAYEQYF.

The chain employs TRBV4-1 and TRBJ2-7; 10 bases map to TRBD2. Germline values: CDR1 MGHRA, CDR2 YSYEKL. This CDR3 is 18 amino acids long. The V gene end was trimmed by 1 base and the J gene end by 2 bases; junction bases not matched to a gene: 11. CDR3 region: CASSQGPLSSGRAYEQYF. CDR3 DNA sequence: TGCGCCAGCAGCCAAGGGCCTCTTTCCAGCGGGAGGGCCTACGAGCAGTACTTC.

The CDR3 coding sequence is TGTGCCAGCTCAGCGGGAGTCCAAGAGACCCAGTACTTC. Protein product: CASSAGVQETQYF. This chain connects TRBV6-1 to TRBJ2-5; 8 bases line up with TRBD2. V shed 8 bases, J shed 1 base, and the junction held 3 bases outside the gene matches. The CDR3 totals 13 residues. Germline-derived CDR1 and CDR2 are MNHNS and SASEGT.

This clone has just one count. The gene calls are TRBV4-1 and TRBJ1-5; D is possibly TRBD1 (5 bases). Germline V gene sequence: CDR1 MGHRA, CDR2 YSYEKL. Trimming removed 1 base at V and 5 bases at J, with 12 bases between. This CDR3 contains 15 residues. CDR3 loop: CASSQGGRGDQPQHF. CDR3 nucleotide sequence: TGCGCCAGCAGCCAAGGGGGCCGGGGGGATCAGCCCCAGCATTTT.

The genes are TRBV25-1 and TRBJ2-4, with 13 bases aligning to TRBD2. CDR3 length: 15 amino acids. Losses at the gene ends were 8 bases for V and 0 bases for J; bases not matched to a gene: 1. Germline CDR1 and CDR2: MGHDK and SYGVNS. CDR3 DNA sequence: TGTGCCAGCGGGACTAGCGGGGTAGCCAAAAACATTCAGTACTTC. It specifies CASGTSGVAKNIQYF.

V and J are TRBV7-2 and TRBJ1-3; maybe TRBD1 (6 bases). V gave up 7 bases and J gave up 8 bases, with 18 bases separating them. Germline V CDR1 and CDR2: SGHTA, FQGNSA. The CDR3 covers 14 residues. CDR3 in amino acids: CASTPLGGGYTIYF. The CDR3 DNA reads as TGTGCCAGCACCCCGCTGGGGGGCGGGTACACCATATATTTT.

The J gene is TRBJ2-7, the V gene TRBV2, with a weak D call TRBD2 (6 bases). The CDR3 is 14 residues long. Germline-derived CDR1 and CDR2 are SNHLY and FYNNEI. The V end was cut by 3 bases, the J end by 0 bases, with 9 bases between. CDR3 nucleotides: TGTGCCAGCAGTGAGGAAGCGGGCTCCTACGAGCAGTACTTC. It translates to CASSEEAGSYEQYF.

The CDR3 region has the DNA TGTGCCAGCAGTCGTGTAGCGGGAAGTGGGTACAATGAGCAGTTCTTC. Encoded protein: CASSRVAGSGYNEQFF. The chain is built from TRBV5-4 and TRBJ2-1, with 8 nucleotides matching TRBD2. With 5 bases clipped from V and 4 bases from J, the junction kept 11 bases outside the gene matches. The CDR3 has 16 amino acids. Looked up from germline, CDR1 is SGHNT and CDR2 is YYREEE (reference sequence).

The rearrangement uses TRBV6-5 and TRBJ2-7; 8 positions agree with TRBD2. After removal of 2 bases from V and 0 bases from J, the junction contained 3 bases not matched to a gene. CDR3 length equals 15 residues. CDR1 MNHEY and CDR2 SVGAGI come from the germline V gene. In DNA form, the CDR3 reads TGTGCCAGCAGTTACGTTGCGGGAGGCTCCTACGAGCAGTACTTC. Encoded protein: CASSYVAGGSYEQYF.

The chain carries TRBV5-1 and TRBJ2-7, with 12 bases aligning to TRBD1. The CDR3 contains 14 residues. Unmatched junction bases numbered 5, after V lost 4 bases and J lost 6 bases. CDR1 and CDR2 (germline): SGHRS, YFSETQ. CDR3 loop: CASSARDRGLEQYF. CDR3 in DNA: TGCGCCAGCAGCGCCCGGGACAGGGGGCTCGAGCAGTACTTC.

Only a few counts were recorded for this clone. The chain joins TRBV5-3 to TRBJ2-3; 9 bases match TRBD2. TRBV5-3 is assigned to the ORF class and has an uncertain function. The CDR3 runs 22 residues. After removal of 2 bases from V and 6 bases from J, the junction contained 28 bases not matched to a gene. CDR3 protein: CARSFSTNRDWREGGGCDTQYF. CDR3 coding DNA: TGTGCCAGAAGCTTTTCAACGAACCGGGACTGGCGGGAGGGCGGGGGGTGTGATACGCAGTATTTT.

The CDR3 region has the DNA TGTGCCAGCAGAAAACAGGGAAAGAACACTGAAGCTTTCTTT. Protein sequence: CASRKQGKNTEAFF. J is TRBJ1-1 and V is TRBV2, with a tentative D call TRBD1 (6 bases). Looked up from germline, CDR1 is SNHLY and CDR2 is FYNNEI. There are 14 residues in the CDR3. V gave up 6 bases and J gave up 1 base, with 12 bases separating them.

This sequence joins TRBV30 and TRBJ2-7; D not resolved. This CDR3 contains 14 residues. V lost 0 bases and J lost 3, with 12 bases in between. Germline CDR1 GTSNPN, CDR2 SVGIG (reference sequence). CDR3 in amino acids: CAWSVPQSHYEQYF. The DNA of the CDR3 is TGTGCCTGGAGTGTACCGCAGTCGCACTACGAGCAGTACTTC.

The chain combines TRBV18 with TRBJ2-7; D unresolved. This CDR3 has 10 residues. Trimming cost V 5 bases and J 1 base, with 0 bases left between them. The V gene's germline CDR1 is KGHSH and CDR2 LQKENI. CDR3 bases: TGTGCCAGCTCATCCTACGAGCAGTACTTC. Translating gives CASSSYEQYF.

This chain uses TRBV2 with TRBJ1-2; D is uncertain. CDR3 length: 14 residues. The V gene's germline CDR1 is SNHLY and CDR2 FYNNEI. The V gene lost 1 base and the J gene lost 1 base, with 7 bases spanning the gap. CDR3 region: CASSEVGFNYGYTF. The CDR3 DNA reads TGTGCCAGCAGTGAAGTGGGTTTTAACTATGGCTACACCTTC.

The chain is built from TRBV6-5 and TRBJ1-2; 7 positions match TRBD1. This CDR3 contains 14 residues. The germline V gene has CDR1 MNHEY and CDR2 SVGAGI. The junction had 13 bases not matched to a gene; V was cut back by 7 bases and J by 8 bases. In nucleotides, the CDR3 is TGTGCCAGCACTCTCCGGGGGGGACAGAGCGGCTACACCTTC. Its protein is CASTLRGGQSGYTF.

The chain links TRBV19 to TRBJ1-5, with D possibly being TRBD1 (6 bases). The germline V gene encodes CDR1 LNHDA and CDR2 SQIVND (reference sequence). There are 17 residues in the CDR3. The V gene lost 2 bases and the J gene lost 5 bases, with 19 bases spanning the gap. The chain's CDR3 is CASSIWGATSPDQPQHF. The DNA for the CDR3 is TGTGCCAGTAGTATATGGGGGGCGACTTCGCCAGATCAGCCCCAGCATTTT. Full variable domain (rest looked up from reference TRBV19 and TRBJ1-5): DGGITQSPKYLFRKEGQNVTLSCEQNLNHDAMYWYRQDPGQGLRLIYYSQIVNDFQKGDIAEGYSVSREKKESFPLTVTSAQKNPTAFYLCASSIWGATSPDQPQHFGDGTRLSIL.

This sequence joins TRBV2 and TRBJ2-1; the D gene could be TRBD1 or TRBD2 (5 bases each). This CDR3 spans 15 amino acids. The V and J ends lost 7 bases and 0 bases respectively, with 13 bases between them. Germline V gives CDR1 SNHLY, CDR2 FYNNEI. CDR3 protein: CASTRDASSYNEQFF. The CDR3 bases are TGTGCCAGCACCAGGGACGCAAGCTCCTACAATGAGCAGTTCTTC.

CDR3 protein: CASSLGQGGLTF. CDR3 DNA: TGTGCCAGCAGCTTGGGACAGGGAGGCCTGACTTTC. This chain links TRBV7-9 with TRBJ2-6; TRBD1 matches 9 bases. V trimming: 3 bases; J trimming: 15 bases; junction bases outside the gene matches: 3. CDR1 SEHNR and CDR2 FQNEAQ come from the germline V gene (reference sequence). The CDR3 runs 12 residues.

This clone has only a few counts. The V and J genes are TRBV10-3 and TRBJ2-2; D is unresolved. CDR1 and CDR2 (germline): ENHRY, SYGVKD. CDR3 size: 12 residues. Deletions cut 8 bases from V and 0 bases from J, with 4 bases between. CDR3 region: CAIGPNTGELFF. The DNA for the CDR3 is TGTGCCATCGGTCCGAACACCGGGGAGCTGTTTTTT.

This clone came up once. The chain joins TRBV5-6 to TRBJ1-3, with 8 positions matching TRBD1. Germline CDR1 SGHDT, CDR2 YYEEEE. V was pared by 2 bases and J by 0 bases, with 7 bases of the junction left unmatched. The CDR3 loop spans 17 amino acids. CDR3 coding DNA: TGTGCCAGCAGCTTAATGACAGGGGCCGACTCTGGAAACACCATATATTTT. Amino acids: CASSLMTGADSGNTIYF.

The CDR3 reads CASSSLPPMLQATNEKLFF. DNA for the CDR3: TGCGCCAGCAGCTCCCTGCCCCCAATGTTGCAGGCAACTAATGAAAAACTGTTTTTT. V gene TRBV5-1 combines with J gene TRBJ1-4, with D uncertain. Trimming stripped 3 bases from V and 0 bases from J, with 21 bases between. The CDR3 contains 19 residues. Germline values: CDR1 SGHRS, CDR2 YFSETQ.